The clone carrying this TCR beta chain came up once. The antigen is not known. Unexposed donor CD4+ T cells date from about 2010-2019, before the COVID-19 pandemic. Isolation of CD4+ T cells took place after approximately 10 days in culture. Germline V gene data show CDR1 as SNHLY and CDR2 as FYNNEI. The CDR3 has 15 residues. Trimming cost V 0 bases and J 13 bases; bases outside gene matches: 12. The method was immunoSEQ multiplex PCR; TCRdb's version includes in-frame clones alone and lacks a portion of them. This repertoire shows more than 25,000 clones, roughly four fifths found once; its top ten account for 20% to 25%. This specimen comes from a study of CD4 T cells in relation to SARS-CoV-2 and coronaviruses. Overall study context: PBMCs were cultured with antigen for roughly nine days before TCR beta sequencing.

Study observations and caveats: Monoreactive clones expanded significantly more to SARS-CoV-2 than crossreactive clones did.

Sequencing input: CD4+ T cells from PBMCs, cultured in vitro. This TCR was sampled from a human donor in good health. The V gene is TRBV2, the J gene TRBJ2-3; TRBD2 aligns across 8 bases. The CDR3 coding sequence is TGTGCCAGCAGTGAAGCGGGGACTAGGGGGGAGAGGGAGTATTTT. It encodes CASSEAGTRGEREYF.